The 18 T cell receptor beta chains presented below share a single source sample, sequenced in a study of blood T cells in healthy people across ages. Then a second PCR, running about 7 to 11 cycles, was carried out with a sample-barcoded 5' primer and a J-beta primer mix. From the 5' RACE reads, TCRdb called clonotypes with MiXCR, one entry per CDR3 protein. The sample shows around 780,000 distinct CDR3 sequences, more than 25% of them seen only once. These data were likewise used in another study, on T cells of mothers and their children.

Sequenced sample: blood. The source is a boy between 10 and 17 years old in good health.

This clonotype was detected a few times. The chain combines TRBV7-3 with TRBJ2-2, with D perhaps TRBD1 or TRBD2 (6 bases each). Trimming cost V 1 base and J 2 bases, with 14 bases left between them. Germline V CDR1 and CDR2: SGHTA, FQGTGA. The CDR3 length is 17 residues. The CDR3 DNA sequence: TGTGCCAGCAGCTTAAATCCCCCCGGGGGCAACACCGGGGAGCTGTTTTTT. It yields the protein CASSLNPPGGNTGELFF.

The chain is built from TRBV15 and TRBJ2-5; no firm D call. Matching the DNA end better, TRBJ2-7 makes the J call doubtful. This CDR3 comprises 15 residues. Germline lookup yields CDR1 LNHNV and CDR2 YYDKDF (reference sequence). The DNA for the CDR3 is TGTGCCACCAGCAGAGATACACAGAGCTCCTACGAGCAGTACTTC. Amino acids: CATSRDTQSSYEQYF.

This clonotype was observed a handful of times. The rearrangement uses TRBV9 and TRBJ2-7, with D maybe TRBD1 (6 bases). V lost 2 bases and J lost 3, with 15 bases in between. Germline-derived CDR1 and CDR2 are SGDLS and YYNGEE. This CDR3 has 15 amino acids. The CDR3 sequence is CASSVSTGINYEQYF. CDR3 in DNA: TGTGCCAGCAGCGTGTCGACAGGTATTAACTACGAGCAGTACTTC.

This rearrangement joins TRBV9 to TRBJ1-2; no firm D call. There are 13 residues in the CDR3. The V gene lost 1 base and the J gene lost 4 bases, with 8 bases spanning the gap. Germline lookup yields CDR1 SGDLS and CDR2 YYNGEE. DNA of the CDR3: TGTGCCAGCAGCGTATCAGCCAGCTATGGCTACACCTTC. This gives the protein CASSVSASYGYTF. Full variable domain (outside the CDR3, taken from reference TRBV9 and TRBJ1-2): DSGVTQTPKHLITATGQRVTLRCSPRSGDLSVYWYQQSLDQGLQFLIQYYNGEERAKGNILERFSAQQFPDLHSELNLSSLELGDSALYFCASSVSASYGYTFGSGTRLTVV.

The table lists this clonotype with a few counts. The chain uses TRBV5-1 and TRBJ1-1; possibly TRBD1 for D (5 bases). CDR3 length equals 15 residues. The V and J ends lost 2 bases and 1 base respectively, with 12 bases between them. Germline V lookup: CDR1 SGHRS, CDR2 YFSETQ. CDR3 nucleotide sequence: TGCGCCAGCAGCTTATTTGGGGGAACGAACACTGAAGCTTTCTTT. Translation gives CASSLFGGTNTEAFF. The variable domain in full, with the rest retrieved from reference TRBV5-1 and TRBJ1-1, is KAGVTQTPRYLIKTRGQQVTLSCSPISGHRSVSWYQQTPGQGLQFLFEYFSETQRNKGNFPGRFSGRQFSNSRSEMNVSTLELGDSALYLCASSLFGGTNTEAFFGQGTRLTVV.

The chain's CDR3 is CAISPTSGLADTQYF. CDR3 coding DNA: TGTGCCATCAGCCCCACTAGCGGGCTGGCAGATACGCAGTATTTT. The chain has TRBV10-3 and TRBJ2-3; TRBD2 matches 9 bases. CDR1 is ENHRY and CDR2 is SYGVKD in the germline V gene. This CDR3 is built from 15 residues. The V gene end was trimmed by 6 bases and the J gene end by 4 bases; junction bases not matched to a gene: 8.

V and J are TRBV28 and TRBJ2-7; 7 bases are shared with TRBD2. Trimming cost V 8 bases and J 3 bases; bases outside gene matches: 16. Germline V CDR1 and CDR2: MDHEN, SYDVKM. The CDR3 spans 16 residues. The CDR3 loop reads CASHRSGDVTNYEQYF. The CDR3 DNA follows: TGTGCCAGCCACCGGAGCGGGGACGTTACCAACTACGAGCAGTACTTC.

The CDR3 sequence: CSARDKAGGSYEQYF. The CDR3, as DNA: TGCAGTGCTAGAGATAAGGCAGGGGGCTCCTACGAGCAGTACTTC. J is TRBJ2-7 and V is TRBV20-1; the match to TRBD1 covers 7 bases. The CDR3 contains 15 residues. J gave up 0 bases and V 0 bases, and 5 bases lay outside the gene matches. Per the germline V gene, CDR1 is DFQATT and CDR2 is SNEGSKA (reference sequence).

This clonotype was found a few times. The chain employs TRBV18 and TRBJ2-1, with 13 bases matching TRBD2. This CDR3 is 18 amino acids long. J gave up 4 bases and V 3 bases, and 9 bases lay outside the gene matches. The germline V gene encodes CDR1 KGHSH and CDR2 LQKENI. Here the CDR3 DNA reads TGTGCCAGCTCACCCCTGGGGGGACTAGCGGGGCCTTACAATGAGCAGTTCTTC. As protein: CASSPLGGLAGPYNEQFF. Full variable domain (outside the CDR3, taken from reference TRBV18 and TRBJ2-1): NAGVMQNPRHLVRRRGQEARLRCSPMKGHSHVYWYRQLPEEGLKFMVYLQKENIIDESGMPKERFSAEFPKEGPSILRIQQVVRGDSAAYFCASSPLGGLAGPYNEQFFGPGTRLTVL.

This clonotype came up a few times. The V and J genes are TRBV20-1 and TRBJ2-3, with 13 bases aligning to TRBD2. CDR1 and CDR2 from the germline V gene are DFQATT and SNEGSKA (reference sequence). The CDR3 has 16 amino acids. V lost 6 bases to trimming and J lost 6 bases; unmatched junction nucleotides: 12. CDR3 DNA: TGCAGTGCCACCATCGGGGGACTAGCGGGGATGGATACGCAGTATTTT. Its protein is CSATIGGLAGMDTQYF.

The chain employs TRBV20-1 and TRBJ2-1, with 9 bases identical to TRBD1. The J call may be mistaken, given a closer DNA end match to TRBJ2-7. The CDR3 loop spans 16 amino acids. Germline-derived CDR1 and CDR2 are DFQATT and SNEGSKA (reference sequence). This chain's CDR3 is CSAREVGGQGTYEQYF. CDR3 in DNA: TGCAGTGCTAGAGAAGTCGGGGGACAGGGAACCTACGAGCAGTACTTC.

V is TRBV12-5 and J is TRBJ2-5, with D perhaps matching TRBD1 or TRBD2 (5 bases each). The J call may be in error: the DNA end matches TRBJ2-7 better. This CDR3 has 18 amino acids. CDR1 is LGHNT and CDR2 is FRNRAP in the germline V gene. The CDR3: CASGLVHFYRDGPYEQYF. CDR3 coding DNA: TGTGCTAGTGGTTTGGTCCATTTCTACCGGGACGGACCCTACGAGCAGTACTTC.

The chain combines TRBV20-1 with TRBJ2-5; no firm D call. The J call may be in error: the DNA end matches TRBJ2-7 better. The germline V gene encodes CDR1 DFQATT and CDR2 SNEGSKA (reference sequence). CDR3 length: 11 residues. This CDR3 reads CSTAISYEQYF. The CDR3 nucleotides read TGCAGTACCGCTATTTCCTACGAGCAGTACTTC.

This clonotype was seen more than once but under ten times. This rearrangement joins TRBV20-1 to TRBJ2-1; a weak D match, TRBD1 (5 bases). The length of the CDR3 is 14 residues. Between the trimmed V and J ends, which lost 0 bases and 5 bases, there was a span of 11 bases. Germline lookup yields CDR1 DFQATT and CDR2 SNEGSKA (reference sequence). CDR3 in amino acids: CSAREGPGDNEQFF. The CDR3 DNA follows: TGCAGTGCTAGAGAGGGGCCCGGCGACAATGAGCAGTTCTTC.

V and J are TRBV12-3 or TRBV12-4 and TRBJ1-2; D possibly corresponds to TRBD1 (6 bases). The CDR3 loop spans 15 amino acids. Trimming pared 3 bases from V and 6 bases from J, leaving 17 bases between. CDR3 loop: CASSFTPTGNHGYTF. The DNA for the CDR3 is TGTGCCAGCAGTTTTACCCCCACAGGGAACCATGGCTACACCTTC.

A word on this clonotype: The junction departs from the called germline gene at one end, perhaps through a read error. The chain carries TRBV29-1 and TRBJ2-1; tentative D call: TRBD1 (6 bases). CDR3 length: 14 amino acids. The germline V gene has CDR1 SQVTM and CDR2 ANQGSEA. The CDR3 region is CSVRDRSSYDEQFF. DNA of the CDR3: TGCAGCGTGCGCGACAGGAGCTCCTACGATGAGCAGTTCTTC.

This clonotype was observed a handful of times. The chain employs TRBV12-3 or TRBV12-4 and TRBJ2-7; D is ambiguous. V was shortened by 1 base and J by 5 bases, with 12 bases between the two germline ends. The CDR3 sequence is 14 residues long. CDR3 sequence reads: CASSLESKTDEQYF. CDR3 coding DNA: TGTGCCAGCAGTTTAGAGTCTAAAACGGACGAGCAGTACTTC.

V usage is TRBV12-3 or TRBV12-4 and J usage is TRBJ2-7; D may be TRBD1 (6 bases). The CDR3 runs to 15 residues. The V end lost 1 base, the J end lost 0 bases, and 10 bases lay between the germline ends. For the CDR3, the DNA is TGTGCCAGCAGTTTAGAAGCGGACAGCTCCTACGAGCAGTACTTC. Amino acids: CASSLEADSSYEQYF.